This T cell receptor beta chain came from a study of CD8 T cells in Susac syndrome (dated by TCRdb to the late 2010s). In terms of the full investigation: Repertoire sequencing was used to test whether CD8+ T cell activation and differentiation in Susac syndrome was antigen driven. The study compared CD8+ T cell repertoire clonality among about a dozen healthy donors, around 14 Susac syndrome patients and 15 or so multiple sclerosis patients. Broad study findings and their caveats: The study acknowledged that relatively few individuals were included in the TCR sequencing and HLA analysis.

RNA was extracted using the RNeasy kit, and roughly 0.45 to 1 microgram was reverse transcribed with random hexamers. The immunoSEQ multiplex PCR assay, covering 54 Vbeta and 13 Jbeta segments, was used to amplify TCR beta CDR3 regions. To correct PCR amplification bias, a synthetic template baseline was used for both primer optimization and computational correction. Turning to the authors' computational methods: Reads were assigned to V, D and J genes according to IMGT and analyzed in immunoSEQ Analyzer, with only productive sequences retained. Clonality was computed as one minus Shannon entropy normalized by log2 of the number of productive unique sequences. For each patient and control, public and private clones were evaluated among the 100 most prevalent clones. Clones were defined as Susac-specific if absent from the healthy and MS cohorts, from 1052 published viral clones and from other ImmuneACCESS disease sequences. TCRdb reprocessing: public reads trimmed at Q25 with fastp, clones called with MiXCR, in-frame beta chains kept. Rows are unified per CDR3 protein, each entry keeping the most common DNA and genes. These V and J calls rely on TCRdb rather than the paper's analysis. The sample data list about 300,000 distinct CDR3 sequences, and approximately 85% of these were observed just once. The ten top clones hold around 0.22% of the sample.

The CDR3 measures 14 amino acids from cysteine to phenylalanine. Kept here is only the CDR3 DNA, which spans 42 bases and is read in frame from base 1. V loses 5 bases of germline sequence and J loses 5 bases, and the interval between the two ends is 12 bases. The germline V gene encodes CDR1 MGHRA and CDR2 YSYEKL. Peripheral blood CD8+ and CD4+ T cells from healthy donors, Susac syndrome patients and multiple sclerosis patients were profiled by high-throughput TCR beta sequencing. The multiple sclerosis controls were treatment-naive patients who had stable or active relapsing-remitting disease and met the revised McDonald criteria. CD8+ TEMRA cells were enriched by FACS, while bulk CD8+ and CD4+ T cells were purified by magnetic negative isolation. Blood was collected in EDTA tubes and processed within 24 hours, with PBMCs isolated through density gradient centrifugation. PBMCs intended for TCR sequencing were cryopreserved in liquid nitrogen and thawed later in a water bath at 37 degrees C. Purity of sorted or isolated CD4+, CD8+ and CD8+ TEMRA cells was at least 90%.

This clonotype was seen just once. Its antigen has not been determined. Base qualities are not provided; no much larger clone lies one nucleotide away. One read yields weak evidence. The receptor was isolated from a human donor with multiple sclerosis. The chain uses TRBV4-1 and TRBJ1-4; no confident D gene assignment can be made. The specimen sequenced was CD8+ T cells from PBMCs. The CDR3 has the sequence CASSYNVENEKLFF. Here is the DNA: TGCGCCAGCAGCTACAATGTCGAGAATGAAAAACTGTTTTTT.